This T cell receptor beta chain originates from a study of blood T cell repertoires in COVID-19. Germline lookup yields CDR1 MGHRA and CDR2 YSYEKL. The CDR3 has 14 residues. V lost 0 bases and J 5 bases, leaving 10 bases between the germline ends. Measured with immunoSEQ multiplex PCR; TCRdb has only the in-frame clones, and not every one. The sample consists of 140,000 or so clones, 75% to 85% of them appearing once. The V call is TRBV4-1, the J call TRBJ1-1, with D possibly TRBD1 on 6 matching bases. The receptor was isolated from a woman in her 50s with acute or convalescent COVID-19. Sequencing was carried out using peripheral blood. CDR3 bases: TGCGCCAGCAGCCAAGATCAGGGGACGACTGAAGCTTTCTTT. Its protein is CASSQDQGTTEAFF.